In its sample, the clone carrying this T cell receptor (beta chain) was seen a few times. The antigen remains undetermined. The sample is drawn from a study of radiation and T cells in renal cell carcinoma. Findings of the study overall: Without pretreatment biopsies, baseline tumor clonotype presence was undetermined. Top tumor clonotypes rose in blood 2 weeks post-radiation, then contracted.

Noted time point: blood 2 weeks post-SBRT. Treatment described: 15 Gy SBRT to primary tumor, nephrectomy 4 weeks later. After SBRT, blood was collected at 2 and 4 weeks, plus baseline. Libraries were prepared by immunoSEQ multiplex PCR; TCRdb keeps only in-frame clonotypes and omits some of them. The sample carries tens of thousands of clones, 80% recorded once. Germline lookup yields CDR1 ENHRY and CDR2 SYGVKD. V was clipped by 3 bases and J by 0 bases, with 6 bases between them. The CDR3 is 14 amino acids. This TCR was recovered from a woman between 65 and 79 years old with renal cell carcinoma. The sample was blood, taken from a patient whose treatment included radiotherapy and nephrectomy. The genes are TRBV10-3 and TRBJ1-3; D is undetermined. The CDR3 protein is CAISDGSSGNTIYF. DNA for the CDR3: TGTGCCATCAGTGACGGCAGCTCTGGAAACACCATATATTTT.